A single sample gave rise to the 11 T cell receptor beta chains below, sequenced in a study of T cell repertoires in cytomegalovirus infection. TCRdb ran MiXCR on the reads and lists one entry per CDR3 protein. The sample includes 100,000 or so distinct CDR3 sequences, approximately 15% of them seen just once. The sequencing sample was made of PBMCs. These receptors were taken from a human donor in good health (CMV status not recorded). Some clones in this sample may be carry-over from other donors' samples.

This clonotype was counted ten times or more. This chain joins TRBV7-2 and TRBJ2-7; possibly TRBD1 for D (5 bases). V shed 1 base and J shed 9 bases, with 10 bases lying between them. CDR3 size: 12 residues. Germline V gene data show CDR1 as SGHTA and CDR2 as FQGNSA. In DNA form, the CDR3 reads TGTGCCAGCAGCTTAGGCCTTCAGGGGCAGTACTTC. It specifies CASSLGLQGQYF.

This clonotype has at least ten counts. The gene calls are TRBV5-1 and TRBJ2-3, with TRBD1 as a possible D gene (6 bases). The CDR3 loop spans 14 amino acids. V was cut by 5 bases and J by 7 bases, with 17 bases left in between. Germline V lookup: CDR1 SGHRS, CDR2 YFSETQ. The CDR3 spells CASRPTGQPYTQYF. CDR3 DNA: TGCGCCAGCAGACCTACTGGACAGCCTTATACGCAGTATTTT.

The sample holds many counts of this clonotype. This chain connects TRBV7-2 to TRBJ1-6; D uncertain. Trimming left V 5 bases short and J 4 bases short, with 3 bases between. The CDR3 consists of 12 residues. Germline assignment: CDR1 SGHTA and CDR2 FQGNSA. Written as DNA, the CDR3 is TGTGCCAGCAGCCGTTATAATTCACCCCTCCACTTT. Protein sequence: CASSRYNSPLHF.

As regards this clonotype: A much larger clone is a single base away; this may be a read error. The chain recombines TRBV5-6 with TRBJ2-1; D unclear. CDR3 size: 11 residues. Between the trimmed V and J ends, which lost 0 bases and 15 bases, there was a span of 10 bases. Germline V gene data show CDR1 as SGHDT and CDR2 as YYEEEE. The CDR3 protein is CASSLVVVPFF. The CDR3 nucleotides are TGTGCCAGCAGCTTGGTCGTGGTACCGTTCTTC.

This clonotype was picked up a small number of times. The chain recombines TRBV20-1 with TRBJ2-5; D is unresolved. The V gene lost 3 bases and the J gene lost 6 bases, with 11 bases spanning the gap. CDR3 length: 12 residues. Looked up from germline, CDR1 is DFQATT and CDR2 is SNEGSKA (reference sequence). The CDR3 reads CSASRSAKTQYF. CDR3 DNA sequence: TGCAGTGCTAGTCGCTCTGCCAAGACCCAGTACTTC.

This clonotype has a handful of counts. The chain employs TRBV6-6 and TRBJ2-3; weak D call: TRBD2 (6 bases). CDR1 and CDR2 from the germline V gene are MNHNY and SVGAGI (reference sequence). The CDR3 is 15 residues long. V lost 10 bases and J lost 1, with 18 bases in between. The CDR3 region is CATKNQRVGTDTQYF. In nucleotides, the CDR3 is TGTGCCACCAAAAACCAGCGGGTGGGCACAGATACGCAGTATTTT.

In its sample, this clonotype was seen many times. The chain carries TRBV20-1 and TRBJ2-1; D perhaps matches TRBD1 (6 bases). The CDR3 runs 14 residues. Germline V gives CDR1 DFQATT, CDR2 SNEGSKA (reference sequence). The ends were cut back, 5 bases at V and 7 bases at J, with 18 bases in the middle. This CDR3 reads CSAQKRGGWNEQFF. The CDR3 region has the DNA TGCAGTGCTCAAAAACGAGGGGGTTGGAATGAGCAGTTCTTC.

This clonotype occurred many times. The gene calls are TRBV7-2 and TRBJ1-4; 9 positions agree with TRBD1. This CDR3 comprises 14 residues. CDR1 and CDR2 (germline): SGHTA, FQGNSA. With 6 bases clipped from V and 7 bases from J, the junction kept 6 bases outside the gene matches. The CDR3 DNA reads TGTGCCAGCAGTAACAACAGGGGGCCTGAAAAACTGTTTTTT. Protein product: CASSNNRGPEKLFF.

This clonotype occurred a few times. CDR3 protein: CASSYTRDVGELFF. CDR3 DNA: TGTGCCAGCAGTTACACTCGGGACGTCGGGGAGCTGTTTTTT. The rearrangement links TRBV12-3 or TRBV12-4 to TRBJ2-2; the D gene could be TRBD1 or TRBD2 (5 bases each). The CDR3 length is 14 residues. Trimming pared 4 bases from V and 7 bases from J, leaving 13 bases between.

This clonotype showed up just a few times. This rearrangement joins TRBV12-3 or TRBV12-4 to TRBJ2-1; TRBD2 matches 7 bases. The V gene end was trimmed by 7 bases and the J gene end by 7 bases; junction bases not matched to a gene: 7. CDR3 length: 13 residues. CDR3 sequence (DNA): TGTGCCAGCAACCGGGCTAGCGGTAATGAGCAGTTCTTC. This translates into CASNRASGNEQFF.

This clonotype showed up many times. V and J are TRBV7-2 and TRBJ1-2; 9 bases fit TRBD1. Germline V gene data show CDR1 as SGHTA and CDR2 as FQGNSA. Trimming at V came to 5 bases and at J to 4 bases, leaving 8 bases not matched to a gene. CDR3 length: 15 amino acids. The CDR3 sequence is CASSPPGQGAYGYTF. Written as DNA, the CDR3 is TGTGCCAGCAGCCCTCCGGGACAGGGTGCCTATGGCTACACCTTC. Using reference TRBV7-2 and TRBJ1-2 for the parts outside the CDR3, the full variable domain is GAGVSQSPSNKVTEKGKDVELRCDPISGHTALYWYRQSLGQGLEFLIYFQGNSAPDKSGLPSDRFSAERTGGSVSTLTIQRTQQEDSAVYLCASSPPGQGAYGYTFGSGTRLTVV.